The rows below give T cell receptor beta chains drawn from one sample of a study of shared clonotypes between healthy human individuals. The assay was immunoSEQ multiplex PCR, and TCRdb's table has in-frame clones only and misses some. The table has about 2.3 million clones, roughly 90% seen once. Sequencing used naive CD4+ T cells from PBMCs. These TCRs come from a man between 18 and 29 years old in good health. Some clones in this sample may be carry-over from other donors' samples. Both conserved end residues are trimmed from each CDR3. The D gene is left open where the match is weak.

>-|TRBV7-9
ASSLRGLSGNTIY
>-|TRBV28
ASSLNLGQPNQPQH
>-|TRBV19
ASSQGYTGELF
>-|TRBV28
ASSLKPQETEAF
>-|TRBV7-3
ASSLYSAQNTGELF
>-|TRBV14
ASSQEIKLRAYNEQF
>-|TRBV6-6
ASSTTQVTEAF
>-|TRBV7-6
ASSLEQLNTEAF
>-|TRBV6-1
ASKPLRGNGYT
>-|TRBV20-1
SARGEKLF
>TRBD2|TRBV6-5
ASGLAGDGEQF
>TRBD1|TRBV6-1
ASTLEDRANYGYT
>-|TRBV5-4
ASSFTPNYGYT
>-|TRBV28
ASSLLAPPGGANVLT
>TRBD1|TRBV6-5
ASSYSRQGAKNIQY
>-|TRBV16
ASSQEGLGYGYT
>TRBD1|TRBV11-3
ASSPMSGTGFEQF
>-|TRBV7-6
ASSPLRDNEQF
>-|TRBV4-1
ASSHQGAGANNEQF
>-|TRBV28
ASSSGLLNEQY
>-|TRBV6-4
ASSEVHSGARTDTQY
>-|TRBV9
ASSLLGGNTIY
>TRBD1|TRBV30
ALTPDRDYGYT
>-|TRBV27
ASSLSPGQSPNYGYT
>TRBD1|TRBV5-6
ASSLGTGSIWNEQF
>TRBD1|TRBV5-1
ASSFRDRVDEQY
>-|TRBV29-1
SVRGSGDTQY
>-|TRBV27
ASRSAQGVTEAF
>TRBD1|TRBV25-1
ASSEPGQGIIMGGYT
>-|TRBV7-2
ASSLGPSYEQY
>-|TRBV5-1
ASSLPGAVDTQY
>-|TRBV20-1
SARVRDTQY
>-|TRBV28
ASSAMGGGNTIY
>-|TRBV30
AWSGPLSGNQPQH
>TRBD2|TRBV19
ASSRHLQGGSSYEQY
>-|TRBV9
ASSIVRVQAGGYT
>-|TRBV29-1
SVVVNTEAF
>-|TRBV7-2
ASSSIAGWGYT
>TRBD1|TRBV29-1
SAQGELDYGYT
>TRBD2|TRBV5-1
ASSPLGSGRGETQY
>TRBD2|TRBV5-6
ASSPTSGAYNEQF
>TRBD1|TRBV4-3
ASSRNPGQGQETQY
>TRBD2|TRBV5-3
ARSFGSGEAPPEQY
>-|TRBV5-1
ASSGTGSSYEQY
>TRBD1|TRBV2
ASSSRTGKGYT
>TRBD1|TRBV6-1
ASSEIRGPDSYNEQF
>TRBD1|TRBV10-3
AISRDRGDNEQF
>-|TRBV5-1
ASSLDSSSYNEQF
>TRBD1|TRBV28
ASSSFGDRAGETQY
>TRBD1|TRBV5-1
ASTEQGTEGEQY
>TRBD2|TRBV28
ASSQAGAAYNEQF
>-|TRBV21-1
ASSNKQGAPVLAKNIQY
>-|TRBV6-5
ASSLITGSGNTIY
>TRBD2|TRBV5-1
ASSLDFGTSLVEQY
>TRBD2|TRBV11-2
ASSRTSGSSYEQY